A selection of T cell receptor beta chains follows, all from one sample in a study of shared clonotypes between healthy human individuals. TCRdb keeps only in-frame clones here, not all; method: immunoSEQ multiplex PCR. Among approximately 720,000 clones listed, around 92% were seen once. The specimen sequenced was naive CD8+ T cells sorted from blood. The source of these receptors is a man aged 30 to 45 in good health. CDR3s include the opening cysteine and the closing phenylalanine or tryptophan.

j_gene	v_gene	CDR3aa
TRBJ2-1	TRBV19	CASSPGAGTSWYNEQFF
TRBJ2-5	TRBV5-1	CASSLGGGGETQYF
TRBJ2-3	TRBV5-1	CASSLAIGLPHRDTQYF
TRBJ1-5	TRBV30	CAWSPGLSNQPQHF
TRBJ2-1	TRBV19	CASSIGGGWQFF
TRBJ1-5	TRBV27	CASIGSRFSNQPQHF
TRBJ2-7	TRBV7-9	CASSFQDQDEQYF
TRBJ2-7	TRBV11-2	CASSTARGVGSYEQYF
TRBJ2-1	TRBV30	CAWRVSSYNEQFF
TRBJ2-7	TRBV4-1	CASSQIAGPYEQYF
TRBJ2-1	TRBV7-9	CASSSTSGAYNEQFF
TRBJ2-7	TRBV10-2	CASLGAEQYF
TRBJ2-7	TRBV27	CASSFPGRGREQYF
TRBJ2-7	TRBV7-4	CASSYAEMAAYEQYF
TRBJ2-5	TRBV14	CASSQVPDRGRETQYF
TRBJ1-1	TRBV9	CASSVVPTAEAFF
TRBJ2-1	TRBV4-3	CASSQEIGQSSYNEQFF
TRBJ2-3	TRBV7-9	CASSLGPVGQTPTDTQYF
TRBJ1-5	TRBV7-9	CASSSGQLSNQPQHF
TRBJ2-3	TRBV11-2	CASGRGTSTDTQYF
TRBJ2-7	TRBV7-9	CASSNGDSYEQYF
TRBJ2-3	TRBV7-8	CASSLADSGYTDTQYF
TRBJ1-2	TRBV27	CASSPRGGAYGYTF